This T cell receptor beta chain was found in a study of blood T cell repertoires in COVID-19. Study-level information: Specimens from acute and convalescent COVID-19 originated in the United States, Italy and Spain.

V was pared by 3 bases and J by 5 bases, with 8 bases of the junction left unmatched. Germline lookup yields CDR1 LGHNA and CDR2 YNFKEQ. This CDR3 is built from 17 residues. Clones were sequenced by immunoSEQ multiplex PCR, and TCRdb holds only the in-frame ones, with some missing. This table has about 170,000 clones, approximately 95% appearing once. This TCR came from a woman aged 45 to 65 with acute or convalescent COVID-19. Specimen: peripheral blood. This rearrangement joins TRBV4-2 to TRBJ2-3; TRBD2 aligns across 13 bases. CDR3 amino acids: CASSQIGTSGVLDTQYF. The CDR3 DNA follows: TGTGCCAGCAGCCAGATAGGGACTAGCGGGGTGCTAGATACGCAGTATTTT.